The 22 T cell receptor beta chains given below trace back to one sample, sequenced in a study of blood T cells in healthy people across ages. PCR was performed a second time for roughly 7 to 12 cycles using a sample-barcoded 5' primer and a J-beta primer mix. MiXCR, run by TCRdb on the 5' RACE reads, gives a single entry per CDR3 protein. The sample consists of more than 650,000 distinct CDR3 sequences, 22% of them appearing once. Source material: blood. All receptors derive from a man between 65 and 85 years old in good health.

Turning to this clonotype: It is likely a read error, because the conserved phenylalanine at the end of the CDR3 is missing. The V and J genes are TRBV10-2 and TRBJ2-3; 10 positions agree with TRBD2. This CDR3 spans 17 amino acids. Germline assignment: CDR1 WSHSY and CDR2 SAAADI. V shed 0 bases and J 2 bases; nucleotides not matched to a gene: 5. The CDR3 region is CASSESAGLADTDTQYL. As DNA, the CDR3 is TGCGCCAGCAGTGAGTCCGCCGGACTAGCGGACACAGATACGCAGTATCTT.

This clonotype was seen only a few times. V usage is TRBV14 and J usage is TRBJ1-2; TRBD1 aligns across 9 bases. CDR1 and CDR2 (germline): SGHDN, FVKESK. V was clipped by 3 bases and J by 4 bases; unmatched bases: 6. The CDR3 totals 15 residues. As DNA, the CDR3 is TGTGCCAGCAGCCAGGACAGGGGCCGATTCTATGGCTACACCTTC. Translating it yields CASSQDRGRFYGYTF.

The chain combines TRBV6-2 or TRBV6-3 with TRBJ1-4; weak D call: TRBD1 (5 bases). V was trimmed by 6 bases and J by 4 bases, leaving 18 bases between them. Germline V gene lookup returns CDR1 MNHEY and CDR2 SVGEGT. CDR3 length equals 16 residues. For the CDR3, the DNA is TGTGCCAGCAGGCTCGGGACTAGACCGGGTAATGAAAAACTGTTTTTT. Translating it yields CASRLGTRPGNEKLFF.

This clonotype was counted only a few times. The gene calls are TRBV21-1 and TRBJ1-2. TRBV21-1 is a documented pseudogene. This CDR3 region has 15 residues. The DNA of the CDR3 is TGTGCCAGCAGCAAAGGTAGCTGGCAGCAATATGGCTACACCTTC. It translates to CASSKGSWQQYGYTF.

This clonotype appeared a few times. The rearrangement links TRBV24-1 to TRBJ2-3; D is unclear. Germline V gene sequence: CDR1 KGHDR, CDR2 SFDVKD. CDR3 length equals 13 residues. V shed 0 bases and J shed 6 bases, with 6 bases lying between them. CDR3 coding DNA: TGTGCCACCAGTGATTTGGAGGCTGATACGCAGTATTTT. This sequence encodes CATSDLEADTQYF.

The count of this clonotype is one. In nucleotides, the CDR3 is TGCAGCGTTGATGTGAATCCGCGCGATGAGCAGTTCTTC. Amino acids: CSVDVNPRDEQFF. The rearrangement joins TRBV29-1 to TRBJ2-1; D gene ambiguous. The V and J ends lost 3 bases and 8 bases respectively, with 14 bases between them. Germline V gene data show CDR1 as SQVTM and CDR2 as ANQGSEA. There are 13 residues in the CDR3.

This clonotype came up a few times. V and J are TRBV2 and TRBJ2-5; 8 bases are shared with TRBD1. This CDR3 has 16 residues. CDR1 and CDR2 from the germline V gene are SNHLY and FYNNEI. V lost 4 bases to trimming and J lost 0 bases; unmatched junction nucleotides: 7. The CDR3 DNA reads TGTGCCAGCAGTGCATCCGACAGGGGAAACCAAGAGACCCAGTACTTC. Translation: CASSASDRGNQETQYF.

This clonotype has only a few counts. The V gene is TRBV25-1, the J gene TRBJ2-4; a weak D match, TRBD1 (7 bases). V lost 5 bases to trimming and J lost 5 bases, with 16 bases between them. Germline V lookup: CDR1 MGHDK, CDR2 SYGVNS. The CDR3 contains 15 residues. For the CDR3, the DNA is TGTGCCAGCAGTAAAGGAGGGGACAGAGAAAACATTCAGTACTTC. This sequence encodes CASSKGGDRENIQYF.

This clonotype was seen only once. The chain couples TRBV28 to TRBJ2-3; 7 nucleotides align to TRBD1. This CDR3 spans 15 amino acids. The trim removed 8 bases at V and 2 bases at J, leaving 10 bases unmatched. Germline loops: CDR1 MDHEN, CDR2 SYDVKM. The CDR3 is CASRQGRPVTDTQYF. The CDR3 nucleotides read TGTGCCAGCCGACAGGGAAGGCCGGTCACAGATACGCAGTATTTT.

The V gene is TRBV3-1, the J gene TRBJ2-5; unclear D gene. V gave up 4 bases and J gave up 2 bases, with 14 bases separating them. There are 15 residues in the CDR3. Germline-derived CDR1 and CDR2 are LGHDT and YNNKEL (reference sequence). The DNA of the CDR3 is TGTGCCAGCAGCCGAGTGATCCAGTATCAAGAGACCCAGTACTTC. The encoded protein is CASSRVIQYQETQYF.

The table lists this clonotype with a few counts. The rearrangement joins TRBV6-2 or TRBV6-3 to TRBJ2-5; 11 bases align to TRBD2. TRBJ2-7 matches the DNA end more closely, so the J call is doubtful. CDR3 length equals 18 residues. The germline V gene encodes CDR1 MNHEY and CDR2 SVGEGT. The CDR3 region is CASRPTSGTSNSVYEQYV. CDR3 bases: TGTGCCAGCAGGCCGACTAGCGGGACCTCCAATTCCGTCTACGAGCAGTACGTC.

This clonotype was detected only a few times. The V and J genes are TRBV18 and TRBJ2-5; no reliable D call. The CDR3 has 13 amino acids. Germline V gene sequence: CDR1 KGHSH, CDR2 LQKENI. Trimming stripped 0 bases from V and 4 bases from J, with 6 bases between. The CDR3 DNA sequence: TGTGCCAGCTCACCACCAAGCGCAGAGACCCAGTACTTC. Protein: CASSPPSAETQYF.

This clonotype showed up just once. CDR3 loop: CASSPNRGYEQYF. In DNA form, the CDR3 reads TGTGCCAGCAGCCCCAACCGGGGCTACGAGCAGTACTTC. J is TRBJ2-7 and V is TRBV12-3 or TRBV12-4; perhaps TRBD2 as D (5 bases). CDR3 length: 13 residues. Trimming stripped 6 bases from V and 3 bases from J, with 12 bases between.

This clonotype was observed a few times. The rearrangement uses TRBV27 and TRBJ1-1, with 7 bases fitting TRBD1. The CDR3 covers 15 residues. CDR1 MNHEY and CDR2 SMNVEV come from the germline V gene (reference sequence). V dropped 6 bases and J dropped 4; count of bases not matched to a gene: 11. CDR3 amino acids: CASSLQGRGVTEAFF. The CDR3 bases are TGTGCCAGCAGCCTACAGGGGAGAGGAGTCACTGAAGCTTTCTTT.

The chain recombines TRBV6-6 with TRBJ2-1; no clear D gene. This CDR3 spans 15 amino acids. Germline assignment: CDR1 MNHNY and CDR2 SVGAGI (reference sequence). The V end lost 6 bases, the J end lost 1 base, and 13 bases lay between the germline ends. The CDR3 sequence: CASRGTTGSYNEQFF. The CDR3 bases are TGTGCCAGCAGGGGAACTACTGGATCCTACAATGAGCAGTTCTTC.

The J gene is TRBJ2-1, the V gene TRBV12-3 or TRBV12-4, with 10 bases aligning to TRBD2. With 3 bases clipped from V and 7 bases from J, the junction kept 9 bases outside the gene matches. The CDR3 extends over 16 amino acids. The CDR3 loop reads CASSFLSSGGQNEQFF. The CDR3, as DNA: TGTGCCAGCAGTTTTCTATCTAGCGGGGGCCAGAATGAGCAGTTCTTC.

This clonotype was seen a few times. The chain carries TRBV7-2 and TRBJ2-3; TRBD2 matches at 10 bases. V was pared by 5 bases and J by 5 bases, with 10 bases of the junction left unmatched. The CDR3 sequence is 16 residues long. CDR1 is SGHTA, CDR2 FQGNSA, per germline. The CDR3 loop is CASSPSASGSGDTQYF. CDR3 nucleotide sequence: TGTGCCAGCAGCCCCTCCGCTAGCGGGAGTGGAGATACGCAGTATTTT.

V and J are TRBV23-1 and TRBJ2-4; possibly TRBD1 for D (6 bases). TRBV23-1 is an open reading frame, and its role is uncertain. Trimming stripped 6 bases from V and 1 base from J, with 16 bases between. CDR3 size: 16 residues. The CDR3 DNA follows: TGCGCCAGCAGGCCACACTACAGGGCGGCCAAAAACATTCAGTACTTC. It specifies CASRPHYRAAKNIQYF.

This sequence joins TRBV20-1 and TRBJ2-3, with D perhaps matching TRBD1 (6 bases). This CDR3 has 18 residues. Trimming left V 1 base short and J 0 bases short, with 20 bases between. Germline V gives CDR1 DFQATT, CDR2 SNEGSKA (reference sequence). The CDR3 bases are TGCAGTGCTAGAGGGGAGTTTCCAGGGGCTGTTAGCACAGATACGCAGTATTTT. Amino acid sequence: CSARGEFPGAVSTDTQYF.

J is TRBJ2-1 and V is TRBV5-5; D is possibly TRBD1 (5 bases). CDR3 size: 14 residues. V was cut by 2 bases and J by 5 bases, with 11 bases left in between. CDR1 SGHKS and CDR2 YYEKEE come from the germline V gene (reference sequence). The CDR3 bases are TGTGCCAGCAGCTTAGGGGTCATGAACAATGAGCAGTTCTTC. As protein: CASSLGVMNNEQFF.

This clonotype was counted only a few times. This chain links TRBV24-1 with TRBJ2-1, with D perhaps matching TRBD1 (5 bases). The V end lost 6 bases, the J end lost 3 bases, and 5 bases lay between the germline ends. Germline assignment: CDR1 KGHDR and CDR2 SFDVKD. CDR3 length equals 12 residues. The CDR3 DNA follows: TGTGCCACCAGTAGGGGCTACAATGAGCAGTTCTTC. It codes for CATSRGYNEQFF.

The chain has TRBV5-1 and TRBJ2-7, with D possibly TRBD1 on 6 matching bases. The J call may be mistaken, given a closer DNA end match to TRBJ2-1. The CDR3 is made up of 15 amino acids. CDR1 SGHRS and CDR2 YFSETQ come from the germline V gene. CDR3 in DNA: TGCGCCAGCGGCACGGGACATTCTTCCAACAATGAGCAGTTCTTC. Translating gives CASGTGHSSNNEQFF.